The clone carrying this TCR beta chain was seen just once. These data belong to a study of T cell responses to AZD1222 COVID-19 vaccine. The assay was immunoSEQ multiplex PCR, and TCRdb's table has in-frame clones only and misses some. The sample lists fewer than 130,000 clones, around 94% occurring once. J lost 5 bases, V lost 3 bases, and 6 bases had no gene match. CDR3 length equals 15 residues. From germline, CDR1 is SGDLS and CDR2 YYNGEE. The chain employs TRBV9 and TRBJ2-7, with 12 nucleotides matching TRBD2. This material consisted of peripheral blood, taken on day 0 of AZD1222 vaccination. The clonotype originates from an adult in good health. CDR3 nucleotide sequence: TGTGCCAGCAGCGCGCCTAGCGGGAGGGCCGACGAGCAGTACTTC. Amino acids: CASSAPSGRADEQYF.